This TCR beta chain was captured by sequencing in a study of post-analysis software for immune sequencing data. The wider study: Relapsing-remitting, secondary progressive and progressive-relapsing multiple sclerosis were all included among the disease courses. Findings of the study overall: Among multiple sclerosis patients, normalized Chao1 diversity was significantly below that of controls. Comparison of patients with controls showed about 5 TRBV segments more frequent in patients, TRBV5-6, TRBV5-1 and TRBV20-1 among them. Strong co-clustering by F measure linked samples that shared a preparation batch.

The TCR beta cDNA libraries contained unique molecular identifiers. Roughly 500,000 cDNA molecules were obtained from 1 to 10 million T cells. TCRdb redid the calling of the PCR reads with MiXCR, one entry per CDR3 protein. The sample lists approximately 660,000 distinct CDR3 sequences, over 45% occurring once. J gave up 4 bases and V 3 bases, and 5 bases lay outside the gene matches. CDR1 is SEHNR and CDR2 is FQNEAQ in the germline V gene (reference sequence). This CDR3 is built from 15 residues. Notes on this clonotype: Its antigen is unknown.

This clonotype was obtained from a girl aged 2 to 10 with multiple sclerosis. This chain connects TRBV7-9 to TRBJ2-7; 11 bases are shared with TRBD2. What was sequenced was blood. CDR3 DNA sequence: TGTGCCAGCAGCTTGACTAGCGGGGACCCGTACGAGCAGTACTTC. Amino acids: CASSLTSGDPYEQYF.